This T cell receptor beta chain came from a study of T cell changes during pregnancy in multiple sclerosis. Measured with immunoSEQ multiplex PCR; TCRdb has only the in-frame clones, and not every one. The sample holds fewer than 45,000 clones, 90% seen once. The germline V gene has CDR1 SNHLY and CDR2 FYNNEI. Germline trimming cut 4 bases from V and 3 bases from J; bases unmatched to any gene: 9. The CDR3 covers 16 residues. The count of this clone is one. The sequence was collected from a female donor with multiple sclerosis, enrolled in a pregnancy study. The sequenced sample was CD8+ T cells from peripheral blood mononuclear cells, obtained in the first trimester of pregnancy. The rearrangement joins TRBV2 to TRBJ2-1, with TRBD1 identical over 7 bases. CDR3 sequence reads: CASSAYSGTVYNEQFF. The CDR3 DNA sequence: TGTGCCAGCAGTGCGTATTCCGGGACAGTCTACAATGAGCAGTTCTTC.